This T cell receptor beta chain originates from a study of response to subunit inactivated influenza vaccine. Study-wide findings and caveats: Every seasonal influenza vaccination brings in few new T cells, the authors suggested.

With V trimmed by 5 bases and J by 2 bases, 3 bases remained unmatched. The CDR3 sequence is 13 residues long. Germline CDR1 and CDR2: DFQATT and SNEGSKA (reference sequence). This clonotype appeared many times. Its specificity is not known. TCRdb itself ran the RT-PCR reads through MiXCR, one entry per CDR3 protein. The data show some 500,000 distinct CDR3 sequences, roughly 13% seen once. The V call is TRBV20-1, the J call TRBJ2-1, with 7 bases fitting TRBD1. The sequence derives from a man in his fifties who received an inactivated influenza vaccine. The sequencing used PBMCs from blood, collected roughly 6 weeks after vaccination. CDR3 sequence: CSAPGTAYNEQFF. The CDR3 nucleotides are TGCAGTGCTCCGGGGACAGCCTACAATGAGCAGTTCTTC.